This T cell receptor (beta chain) was obtained from a study of control samples from healthy donors and cancer patients. TCRdb's table, derived via immunoSEQ multiplex PCR, lists solely in-frame clones and lacks some. The sample holds under 200,000 clones, 96% seen once. CDR1 is MNHEY and CDR2 is SMNVEV in the germline V gene (reference sequence). The CDR3 covers 15 residues. V dropped 6 bases and J dropped 2 bases, with 16 bases sitting between them. The receptor was isolated from a woman between 25 and 40 years old in good health. The J gene is TRBJ1-1, the V gene TRBV27, with D maybe TRBD1 (5 bases). Sequencing was done on a sample of blood. CDR3 amino acids: CASSNNQGYNTEAFF. The CDR3 region has the DNA TGTGCCAGCAGCAACAATCAGGGATACAACACTGAAGCTTTCTTT.